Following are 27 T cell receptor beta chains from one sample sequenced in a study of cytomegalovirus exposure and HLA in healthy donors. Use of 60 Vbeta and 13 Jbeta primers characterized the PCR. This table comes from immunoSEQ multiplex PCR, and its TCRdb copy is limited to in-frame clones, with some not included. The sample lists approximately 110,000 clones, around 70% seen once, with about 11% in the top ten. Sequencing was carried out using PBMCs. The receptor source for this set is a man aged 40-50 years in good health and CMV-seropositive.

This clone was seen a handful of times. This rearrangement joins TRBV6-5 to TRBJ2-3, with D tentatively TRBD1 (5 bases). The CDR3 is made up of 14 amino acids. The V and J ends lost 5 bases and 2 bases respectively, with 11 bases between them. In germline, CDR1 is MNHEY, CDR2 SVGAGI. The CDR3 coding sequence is TGTGCCAGCAGTCCGGACACCTCCACAGATACGCAGTATTTT. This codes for CASSPDTSTDTQYF.

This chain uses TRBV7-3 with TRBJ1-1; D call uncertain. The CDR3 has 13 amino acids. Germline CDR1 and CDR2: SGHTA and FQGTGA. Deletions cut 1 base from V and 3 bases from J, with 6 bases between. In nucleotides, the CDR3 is TGTGCCAGCAGCTTAAACGGTGACACTGAAGCTTTCTTT. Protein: CASSLNGDTEAFF.

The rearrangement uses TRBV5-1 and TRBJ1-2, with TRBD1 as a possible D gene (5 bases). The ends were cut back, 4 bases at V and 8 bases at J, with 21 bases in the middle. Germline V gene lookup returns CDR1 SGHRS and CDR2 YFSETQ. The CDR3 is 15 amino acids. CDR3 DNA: TGCGCCAGCAGCACGGGGGACCGAACTATTGGAGGCTACACCTTC. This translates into CASSTGDRTIGGYTF.

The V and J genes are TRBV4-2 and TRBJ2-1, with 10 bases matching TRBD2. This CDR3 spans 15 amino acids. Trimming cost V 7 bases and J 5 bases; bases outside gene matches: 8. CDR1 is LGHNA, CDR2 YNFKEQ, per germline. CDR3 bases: TGTGCCAGCAATCTGGTTACTAGCGGGAACAATGAGCAGTTCTTC. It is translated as CASNLVTSGNNEQFF.

For the CDR3, the DNA is TGTGCCACCAGCCGGAGACAGAGCACTGAAGCTTTCTTT. Translated: CATSRRQSTEAFF. The chain employs TRBV15 and TRBJ1-1, with D perhaps TRBD1 (5 bases). V lost 5 bases, J lost 4 bases, and 11 bases lay in between. The CDR3 consists of 13 residues. Per the germline V gene, CDR1 is LNHNV and CDR2 is YYDKDF (reference sequence).

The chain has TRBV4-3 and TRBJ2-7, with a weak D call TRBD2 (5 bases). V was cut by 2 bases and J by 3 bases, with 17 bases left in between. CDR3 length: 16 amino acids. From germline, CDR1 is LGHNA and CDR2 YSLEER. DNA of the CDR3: TGCGCCAGCAGCCAAAAGCGGCGTTTTATTGACTACGAGCAGTACTTC. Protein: CASSQKRRFIDYEQYF.

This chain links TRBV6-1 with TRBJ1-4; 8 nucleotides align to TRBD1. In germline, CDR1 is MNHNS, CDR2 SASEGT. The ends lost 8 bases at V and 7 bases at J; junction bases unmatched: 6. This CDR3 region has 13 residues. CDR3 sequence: CASSDRGGEKLFF. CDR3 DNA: TGTGCCAGCTCCGACAGGGGCGGTGAAAAACTGTTTTTT.

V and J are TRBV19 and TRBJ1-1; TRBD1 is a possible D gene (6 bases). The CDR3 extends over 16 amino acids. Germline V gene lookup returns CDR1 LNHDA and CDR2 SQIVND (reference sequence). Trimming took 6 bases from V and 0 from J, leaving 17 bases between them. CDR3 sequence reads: CASSGQTPDMNTEAFF. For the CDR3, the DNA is TGTGCCAGTAGCGGACAGACCCCCGACATGAACACTGAAGCTTTCTTT.

The DNA of the CDR3 is TGTGCCAGCAGTTACTCGATTAACGGACAGACCTACGAGCAGTACTTC. Protein product: CASSYSINGQTYEQYF. The genes are TRBV6-5 and TRBJ2-7, with D perhaps matching TRBD1 (6 bases). Germline loops: CDR1 MNHEY, CDR2 SVGAGI. The CDR3 spans 16 residues. Trimming stripped 0 bases from V and 2 bases from J, with 14 bases between.

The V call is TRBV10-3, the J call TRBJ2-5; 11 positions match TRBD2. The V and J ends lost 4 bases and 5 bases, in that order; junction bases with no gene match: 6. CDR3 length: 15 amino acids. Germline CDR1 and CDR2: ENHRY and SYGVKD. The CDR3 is CAISARLAGSETQYF. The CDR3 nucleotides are TGTGCCATCAGTGCCCGACTAGCGGGAAGCGAGACCCAGTACTTC.

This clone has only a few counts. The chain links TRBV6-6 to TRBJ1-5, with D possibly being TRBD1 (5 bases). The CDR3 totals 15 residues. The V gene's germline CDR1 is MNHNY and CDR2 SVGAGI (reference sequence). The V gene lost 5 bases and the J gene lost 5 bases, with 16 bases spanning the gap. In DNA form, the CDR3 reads TGTGCCAGCAGTATGGGGGGGGGTGCGGATCAGCCCCAGCATTTT. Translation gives CASSMGGGADQPQHF.

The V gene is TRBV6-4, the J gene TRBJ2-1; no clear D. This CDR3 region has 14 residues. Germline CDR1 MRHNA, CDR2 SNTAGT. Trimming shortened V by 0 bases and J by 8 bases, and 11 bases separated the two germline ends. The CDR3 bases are TGTGCCAGCAGTGACTCCCCAGGAACCGATGAGCAGTTCTTC. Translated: CASSDSPGTDEQFF.

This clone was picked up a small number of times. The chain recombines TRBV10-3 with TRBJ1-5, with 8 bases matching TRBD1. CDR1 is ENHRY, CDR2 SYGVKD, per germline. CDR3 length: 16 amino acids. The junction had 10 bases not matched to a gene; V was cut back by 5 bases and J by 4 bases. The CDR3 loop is CAISRTGPNGNQPQHF. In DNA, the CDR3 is TGTGCCATCAGTAGGACAGGGCCAAATGGAAATCAGCCCCAGCATTTT.

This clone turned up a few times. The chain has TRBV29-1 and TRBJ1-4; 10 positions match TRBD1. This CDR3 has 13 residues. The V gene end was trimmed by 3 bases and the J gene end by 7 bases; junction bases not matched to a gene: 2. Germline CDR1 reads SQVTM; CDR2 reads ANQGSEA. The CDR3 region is CSVEGQGTEKLFF. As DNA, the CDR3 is TGCAGCGTTGAGGGACAGGGGACTGAAAAACTGTTTTTT.

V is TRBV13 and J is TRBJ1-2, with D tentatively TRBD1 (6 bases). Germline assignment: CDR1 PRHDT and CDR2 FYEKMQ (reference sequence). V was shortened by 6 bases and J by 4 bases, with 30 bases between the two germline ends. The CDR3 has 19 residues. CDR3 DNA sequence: TGTGCCAGCAGTCCCTCCGTCGGGCAGGGACTAGGGGGACGCTATGGCTACACCTTC. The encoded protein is CASSPSVGQGLGGRYGYTF.

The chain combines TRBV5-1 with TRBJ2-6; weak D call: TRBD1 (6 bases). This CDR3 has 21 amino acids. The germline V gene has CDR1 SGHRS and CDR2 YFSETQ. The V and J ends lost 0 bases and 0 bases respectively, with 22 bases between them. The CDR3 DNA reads TGCGCCAGCAGCTTGGAGGAGAGCAGGGGCCCCACCCGCTCTGGGGCCAACGTCCTGACTTTC. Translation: CASSLEESRGPTRSGANVLTF. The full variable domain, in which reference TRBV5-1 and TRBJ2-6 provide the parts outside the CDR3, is KAGVTQTPRYLIKTRGQQVTLSCSPISGHRSVSWYQQTPGQGLQFLFEYFSETQRNKGNFPGRFSGRQFSNSRSEMNVSTLELGDSALYLCASSLEESRGPTRSGANVLTFGAGSRLTVL.

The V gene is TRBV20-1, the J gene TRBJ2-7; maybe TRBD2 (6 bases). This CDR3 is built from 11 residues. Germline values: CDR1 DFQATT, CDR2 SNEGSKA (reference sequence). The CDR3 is CTLGTADEQYF. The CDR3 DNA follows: TGCACCCTGGGGACTGCTGACGAGCAGTACTTC.

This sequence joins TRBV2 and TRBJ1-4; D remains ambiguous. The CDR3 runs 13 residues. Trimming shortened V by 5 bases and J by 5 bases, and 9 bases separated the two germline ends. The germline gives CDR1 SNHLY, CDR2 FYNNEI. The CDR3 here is CASSWQANEKLFF. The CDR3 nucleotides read TGTGCCAGCAGTTGGCAGGCAAATGAAAAACTGTTTTTT.

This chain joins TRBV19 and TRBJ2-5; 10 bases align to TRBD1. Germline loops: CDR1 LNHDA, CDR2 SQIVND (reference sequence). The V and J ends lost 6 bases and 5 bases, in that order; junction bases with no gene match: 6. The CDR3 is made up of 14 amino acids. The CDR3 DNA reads TGTGCCAGTAGCCGACAGGGGGCAGGGGAGACCCAGTACTTC. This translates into CASSRQGAGETQYF.

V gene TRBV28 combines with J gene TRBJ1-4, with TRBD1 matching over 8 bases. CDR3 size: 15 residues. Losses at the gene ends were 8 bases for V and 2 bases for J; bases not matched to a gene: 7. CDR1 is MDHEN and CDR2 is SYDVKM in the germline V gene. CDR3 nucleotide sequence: TGTGCCAGCTCGCGACAGGGGCTCACTAATGAAAAACTGTTTTTT. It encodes CASSRQGLTNEKLFF.

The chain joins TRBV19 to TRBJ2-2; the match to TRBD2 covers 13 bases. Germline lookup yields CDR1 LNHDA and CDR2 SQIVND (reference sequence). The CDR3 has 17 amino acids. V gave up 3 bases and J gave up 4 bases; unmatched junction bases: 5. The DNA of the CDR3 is TGTGCCAGTAGTATCGGACTAGCGGGAGTGCCCACCGGGGAGCTGTTTTTT. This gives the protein CASSIGLAGVPTGELFF.

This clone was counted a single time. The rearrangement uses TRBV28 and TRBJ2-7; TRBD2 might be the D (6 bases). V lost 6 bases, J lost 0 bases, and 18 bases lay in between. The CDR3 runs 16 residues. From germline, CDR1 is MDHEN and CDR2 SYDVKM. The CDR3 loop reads CASSEEGGEISYEQYF. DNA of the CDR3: TGTGCCAGCAGCGAAGAGGGCGGGGAGATCTCCTACGAGCAGTACTTC.

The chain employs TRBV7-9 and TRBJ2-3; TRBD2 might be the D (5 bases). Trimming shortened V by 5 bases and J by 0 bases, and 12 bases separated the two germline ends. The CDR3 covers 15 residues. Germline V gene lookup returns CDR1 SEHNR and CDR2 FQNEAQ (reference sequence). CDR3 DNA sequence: TGTGCCAGCAGCCCCGGACTCGCTAGCACAGATACGCAGTATTTT. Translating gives CASSPGLASTDTQYF.

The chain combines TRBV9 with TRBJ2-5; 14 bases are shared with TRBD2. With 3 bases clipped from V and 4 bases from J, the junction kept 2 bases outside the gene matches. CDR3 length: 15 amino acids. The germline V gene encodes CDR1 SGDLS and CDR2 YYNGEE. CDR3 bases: TGTGCCAGCAGCGACGGACTAGCGGGAGGAGAGACCCAGTACTTC. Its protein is CASSDGLAGGETQYF.

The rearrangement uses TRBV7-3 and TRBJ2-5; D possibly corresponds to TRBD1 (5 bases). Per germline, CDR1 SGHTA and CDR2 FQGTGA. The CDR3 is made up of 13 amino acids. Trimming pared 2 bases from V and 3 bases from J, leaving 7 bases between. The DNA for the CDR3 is TGTGCCAGCAGCTTAGTCAGGGAAGAGACCCAGTACTTC. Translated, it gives CASSLVREETQYF.

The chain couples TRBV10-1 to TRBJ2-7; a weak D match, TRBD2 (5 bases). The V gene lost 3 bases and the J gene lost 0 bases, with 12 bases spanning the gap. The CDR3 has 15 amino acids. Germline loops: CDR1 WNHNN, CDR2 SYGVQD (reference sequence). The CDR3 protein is CASSEGGSGSYEQYF. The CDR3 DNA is TGCGCCAGCAGTGAAGGCGGGTCCGGCTCCTACGAGCAGTACTTC.

Written as DNA, the CDR3 is TGTGCCAGCAGTTCTCTGTACGAGCAGTACTTC. Translating gives CASSSLYEQYF. This chain uses TRBV6-5 with TRBJ2-7; D gene unclear. The length of the CDR3 is 11 residues. Germline-derived CDR1 and CDR2 are MNHEY and SVGAGI. The germline V and J ends were trimmed by 4 bases and 4 bases, with 5 bases remaining between them.